These 27 T cell receptor beta chains were sequenced from one sample in a study of metastatic and nonmetastatic thyroid tumors. MiXCR reprocessed the PCR reads for TCRdb. The data hold under 55,000 clones, with about 15% observed a single time. Ahead of thyroid surgery, no patient had received treatment of any kind. Sequences were obtained from blood. All receptors derive from a female donor with papillary thyroid cancer or a benign thyroid nodule (not recorded which). Some clones in this sample may be carry-over from other donors' samples.

A few counts support this clone. V and J are TRBV12-3 or TRBV12-4 and TRBJ2-7, with 7 nucleotides matching TRBD1. The CDR3 is 14 amino acids. With V trimmed by 5 bases and J by 3 bases, 7 bases remained unmatched. The CDR3 region is CASSPITGVYEQYF. CDR3 in DNA: TGTGCCAGCAGTCCCATTACAGGGGTCTACGAGCAGTACTTC.

This clone was counted ten times or more. The rearrangement joins TRBV9 to TRBJ1-4; weak D call: TRBD1 (5 bases). This CDR3 region has 17 residues. V gave up 2 bases and J gave up 8 bases, with 22 bases separating them. Germline lookup yields CDR1 SGDLS and CDR2 YYNGEE. The CDR3 nucleotides are TGTGCCAGCAGCGTCGGGAGTGGGACGGGCAGGCGAGAAAAACTGTTTTTT. It yields the protein CASSVGSGTGRREKLFF.

To note about this clone: Just one base apart from a much larger clone, this may be a read error. This chain links TRBV7-6 with TRBJ1-3; TRBD1 might be the D (5 bases). Germline V gives CDR1 SGHVS, CDR2 FNYEAQ. With 5 bases removed from V and 3 bases from J, the gap between germline ends came to 17 bases. CDR3 size: 16 residues. DNA for the CDR3: TGTGCCAGCAGCCCGCGGGGGGTGCCCTATGGAAACACCATATATTTT. Translation gives CASSPRGVPYGNTIYF.

This rearrangement joins TRBV6-5 to TRBJ1-3, with a tentative D call TRBD1 (5 bases). Germline V gene data show CDR1 as MNHEY and CDR2 as SVGAGI. This CDR3 region has 17 residues. The ends were cut back, 9 bases at V and 0 bases at J, with 21 bases in the middle. CDR3 bases: TGTGCCAGTAGGTTACAGGTGGCAGAACTCTCTGGAAACACCATATATTTT. Encoded protein: CASRLQVAELSGNTIYF.

At least ten counts were recorded for this clone. The V and J genes are TRBV11-2 and TRBJ2-2; D is undetermined. V was cut by 0 bases and J by 3 bases, with 8 bases left in between. CDR1 and CDR2 from the germline V gene are SGHAT and FQNNGV. This CDR3 spans 15 amino acids. The CDR3 bases are TGTGCCAGCAGCTTAGATAGGCCGCACACCGGGGAGCTGTTTTTT. Protein sequence: CASSLDRPHTGELFF.

This clone was found a few times. Its ends do not fully match the called genes, so a read error is possible. V gene TRBV6-1 combines with J gene TRBJ2-2, with 11 bases fitting TRBD1. The CDR3 has 16 amino acids. Per germline, CDR1 MNHNS and CDR2 SASEGT. The CDR3 protein is CASRRDRGIVTGEPFF. The CDR3 DNA sequence: TGTGCCAGCAGAAGGGACAGGGGGATCGTCACAGGGGAGCCGTTTTTT.

The sample holds many counts of this clone. The CDR3 DNA follows: TGTGCCAGCAGCTTAGACCTTTTTTGGACAGTCTTCTACGAGCAGTACTTC. Translated: CASSLDLFWTVFYEQYF. The chain links TRBV11-2 to TRBJ2-7; TRBD1 might be the D (6 bases). V lost 0 bases and J 3 bases, leaving 18 bases between the germline ends. The CDR3 loop spans 17 amino acids. CDR1 is SGHAT, CDR2 FQNNGV, per germline.

This clone was seen ten or more times. The chain links TRBV6-5 to TRBJ2-3; 7 bases align to TRBD2. The CDR3 is made up of 15 amino acids. Per germline, CDR1 MNHEY and CDR2 SVGAGI. J lost 1 base, V lost 2 bases, and 3 bases had no gene match. In nucleotides, the CDR3 is TGTGCCAGCAGTTACGATCTAGCGGGCACAGATACGCAGTATTTT. Residues: CASSYDLAGTDTQYF.

This clone was recorded at least ten times. V gene TRBV7-9 combines with J gene TRBJ1-2; 7 nucleotides match TRBD1. V shed 4 bases and J 2 bases; nucleotides not matched to a gene: 16. The CDR3 is made up of 18 amino acids. Germline V gene sequence: CDR1 SEHNR, CDR2 FQNEAQ (reference sequence). The CDR3 sequence: CASSSPGTATISNYGYTF. The CDR3 DNA reads as TGTGCCAGCAGCTCCCCCGGGACAGCAACAATATCAAACTATGGCTACACCTTC. The full variable domain, rest sourced from reference TRBV7-9 and TRBJ1-2, is DTGVSQNPRHKITKRGQNVTFRCDPISEHNRLYWYRQTLGQGPEFLTYFQNEAQLEKSRLLSDRFSAERPKGSFSTLEIQRTEQGDSAMYLCASSSPGTATISNYGYTFGSGTRLTVV.

This clone was counted between two and nine times. The chain couples TRBV24-1 to TRBJ2-1; the D gene is possibly TRBD2 (5 bases). Trimming stripped 4 bases from V and 8 bases from J, with 20 bases between. The CDR3 length is 16 residues. CDR1 and CDR2 (germline): KGHDR, SFDVKD. The CDR3 reads CATSDPRWLAGYEQFF. DNA of the CDR3: TGTGCCACCAGTGACCCAAGGTGGCTAGCCGGATATGAGCAGTTCTTC.

In this sample, this clone turned up many times. The rearrangement uses TRBV20-1 and TRBJ2-3, with TRBD1 matching 10 bases. Germline V gene data show CDR1 as DFQATT and CDR2 as SNEGSKA (reference sequence). After removal of 2 bases from V and 2 bases from J, the junction contained 10 bases not matched to a gene. The CDR3 covers 17 residues. CDR3 loop: CSARQGQGIFLTDTQYF. CDR3 in DNA: TGCAGTGCTAGACAGGGACAGGGGATTTTCCTCACAGATACGCAGTATTTT.

This clone was counted ten times or more. The J gene is TRBJ2-1, the V gene TRBV20-1, with 10 bases that match TRBD2. V was pared by 4 bases and J by 6 bases, with 12 bases of the junction left unmatched. CDR3 length equals 16 residues. Germline V CDR1 and CDR2: DFQATT, SNEGSKA (reference sequence). The CDR3 sequence: CSANPLLAGVSNEQFF. The DNA for the CDR3 is TGCAGTGCTAACCCCTTGCTAGCGGGAGTGTCCAATGAGCAGTTCTTC.

This clone came up many times. V gene TRBV28 combines with J gene TRBJ2-1; 7 bases are shared with TRBD2. Germline V gives CDR1 MDHEN, CDR2 SYDVKM. This CDR3 has 14 amino acids. Trimming cost V 5 bases and J 8 bases; bases outside gene matches: 9. The CDR3 DNA reads as TGTGCCAGCAGTCCCGTCACTAGCGACTATGAGCAGTTCTTC. Protein: CASSPVTSDYEQFF.

This clone was observed many times. The V gene is TRBV5-1, the J gene TRBJ1-2; D gene unclear. Germline V lookup: CDR1 SGHRS, CDR2 YFSETQ. V was pared by 0 bases and J by 6 bases, with 9 bases between. This CDR3 spans 13 amino acids. CDR3 protein: CASSLVAADGYTF. The CDR3 coding sequence is TGCGCCAGCAGCTTGGTGGCCGCTGATGGCTACACCTTC. Filled out from reference TRBV5-1 and TRBJ1-2, the complete variable domain reads KAGVTQTPRYLIKTRGQQVTLSCSPISGHRSVSWYQQTPGQGLQFLFEYFSETQRNKGNFPGRFSGRQFSNSRSEMNVSTLELGDSALYLCASSLVAADGYTFGSGTRLTVV.

This clone was counted a few times. The genes are TRBV6-1 and TRBJ2-2; D unresolved. Germline CDR1 is MNHNS and CDR2 is SASEGT. The CDR3 is 11 residues long. The V gene lost 6 bases and the J gene lost 6 bases, with 5 bases spanning the gap. In DNA form, the CDR3 reads TGTGCCAGCAGGGGTCCCGGGGAGCTGTTTTTT. Translated, it gives CASRGPGELFF.

The chain uses TRBV2 and TRBJ2-1; TRBD2 agrees at 9 bases. Germline CDR1 SNHLY, CDR2 FYNNEI. The length of the CDR3 is 15 residues. Trimming cost V 6 bases and J 10 bases; bases outside gene matches: 13. The CDR3 DNA reads TGTGCCAGCAGCGCCGGACTAGCGCCCCACGGGGAGCAGTTCTTC. It encodes CASSAGLAPHGEQFF.

This clone appeared many times. The chain links TRBV11-1 to TRBJ1-5; 10 nucleotides align to TRBD1. The germline gives CDR1 SGHAT, CDR2 FQDESV (reference sequence). This CDR3 comprises 16 residues. Trimming took 6 bases from V and 6 from J; bases not matched to a gene: 11. This chain's CDR3 is CASSLGQGGQGQPQHF. CDR3 nucleotide sequence: TGTGCCAGCAGTCTCGGACAGGGGGGACAAGGTCAGCCCCAGCATTTT.

CDR3 amino acids: CASSLAQDGIYEQYF. The CDR3 nucleotides are TGTGCCAGCAGCTTGGCTCAGGACGGAATATACGAGCAGTACTTC. The chain has TRBV5-5 and TRBJ2-7; D is ambiguous. Germline loops: CDR1 SGHKS, CDR2 YYEKEE (reference sequence). V lost 0 bases to trimming and J lost 4 bases, with 14 bases between them. This CDR3 has 15 residues.

In this sample, this clone turned up a few times. One end of the junction does not line up with germline, which may come from a read error. The chain links TRBV10-3 to TRBJ1-1, with D hard to call. Germline CDR1 ENHRY, CDR2 SYGVKD. There are 14 residues in the CDR3. The CDR3 nucleotides are TGTGCCATCAGTGGCACAGACATGAAAACTGGAGCTTTCTTT. Encoded protein: CAISGTDMKTGAFF.

This chain uses TRBV7-9 with TRBJ1-1; a weak D match, TRBD1 (5 bases). From germline, CDR1 is SEHNR and CDR2 FQNEAQ (reference sequence). The CDR3 length is 15 residues. Trimming shortened V by 7 bases and J by 6 bases, and 21 bases separated the two germline ends. CDR3 amino acids: CASISKGCGQAEAFF. CDR3 nucleotides: TGTGCCAGCATCTCCAAGGGGTGTGGGCAGGCTGAAGCTTTCTTT.

In regard to this clone: One junction end disagrees with the germline gene, perhaps due to a read error. The gene calls are TRBV28 and TRBJ1-2; D is unresolved. Per the germline V gene, CDR1 is MDHEN and CDR2 is SYDVKM. The CDR3 consists of 16 residues. The CDR3 nucleotides read TGTGCCAGCAGTTCAACATGGGGAAGAACCAACTATGGTTACACCTTC. Translation gives CASSSTWGRTNYGYTF.

This clone was recorded many times. The chain links TRBV6-1 to TRBJ2-5; 8 nucleotides agree with TRBD2. The CDR3 is 16 amino acids. J was trimmed by 4 bases and V by 3 bases; bases with no gene match: 10. Germline CDR1 MNHNS, CDR2 SASEGT. DNA for the CDR3: TGTGCCAGCAGTGACTGGAGCGGGAGCGGGGGAGAGACCCAGTACTTC. Protein product: CASSDWSGSGGETQYF.

This clone was observed a handful of times. The germline gene is not matched at one end of the junction; a read error may be the cause. This chain links TRBV28 with TRBJ2-7; 10 bases line up with TRBD2. The CDR3 is made up of 14 amino acids. Germline-derived CDR1 and CDR2 are MDHEN and SYDVKM. CDR3 coding DNA: TGTGTCAGCAGACCTAGCGGGAGCTGGGCCGGGCAGTACTTC. Protein product: CVSRPSGSWAGQYF.

This clone has at least ten counts. The rearrangement uses TRBV20-1 and TRBJ1-2; D call uncertain. Germline V CDR1 and CDR2: DFQATT, SNEGSKA (reference sequence). V lost 5 bases, J lost 7 bases, and 17 bases lay in between. The CDR3 runs to 13 residues. Here the CDR3 reads CSAPKANYGGYTF. In nucleotides, the CDR3 is TGCAGTGCTCCTAAAGCTAACTATGGTGGCTACACCTTC.

This clone has at least ten counts. The chain recombines TRBV6-2 or TRBV6-3 with TRBJ2-3, with no clear D. CDR3 length equals 16 residues. CDR1 MNHEY and CDR2 SVGEGT come from the germline V gene. Deletions cut 7 bases from V and 2 bases from J, with 19 bases between. The CDR3 sequence: CASTNQFRRFTDTQYF. The CDR3, as DNA: TGTGCCAGCACGAATCAGTTTCGACGCTTCACAGATACGCAGTATTTT.

The V and J genes are TRBV6-2 or TRBV6-3 and TRBJ1-5; D possibly corresponds to TRBD1 (6 bases). Germline assignment: CDR1 MNHEY and CDR2 SVGEGT. Trimming removed 5 bases at V and 7 bases at J, with 12 bases between. This CDR3 is built from 13 residues. The CDR3 sequence is CASSTGGVQPQHF. CDR3 bases: TGTGCCAGCAGTACTGGGGGCGTACAGCCCCAGCATTTT.

This clone was observed a handful of times. The chain recombines TRBV28 with TRBJ2-7; 9 bases map to TRBD2. From germline, CDR1 is MDHEN and CDR2 SYDVKM. The junction had 11 bases not matched to a gene; V was cut back by 2 bases and J by 3 bases. The CDR3 is 17 residues long. The CDR3: CASSLLPPGLAVYEQYF. The CDR3 DNA sequence: TGTGCCAGCAGTTTACTCCCTCCGGGACTAGCTGTCTACGAGCAGTACTTC. Full variable domain (rest looked up from reference TRBV28 and TRBJ2-7): DVKVTQSSRYLVKRTGEKVFLECVQDMDHENMFWYRQDPGLGLRLIYFSYDVKMKEKGDIPEGYSVSREKKERFSLILESASTNQTSMYLCASSLLPPGLAVYEQYFGPGTRLTVT.